The 28 T cell receptor beta chains presented below share a single source sample, sequenced in a study of follicular helper T cells after annual influenza vaccination. Here immunoSEQ multiplex PCR was the method, and the copy in TCRdb shows in-frame clones only, minus some. The sample consists of 9,900 or so clones, about 80% of them appearing once. The time point here: 2014-2015 season, 7 days after vaccination. Sequenced material: CXCR5- memory CD4+ T cells sorted from blood, taken 7 days after influenza vaccination. The receptors were gathered from an adult who received the influenza vaccine.

This clone has just a few counts. Other nucleotide sequences in the sample specify the same CDR3. The chain couples TRBV5-1 to TRBJ1-2, with TRBD1 matching over 8 bases. Germline V lookup: CDR1 SGHRS, CDR2 YFSETQ. CDR3 length equals 13 residues. V was pared by 4 bases and J by 3 bases, with 2 bases of the junction left unmatched. CDR3 DNA: TGCGCCAGCAGCGAACAGGGGGACTATGGCTACACCTTC. Translation: CASSEQGDYGYTF.

The CDR3 sequence is CAWSKTAGDSPLHF. The CDR3 nucleotides read TGTGCCTGGAGTAAGACAGCGGGCGATTCACCCCTCCACTTT. The genes are TRBV30 and TRBJ1-6, with D possibly TRBD1 on 5 matching bases. Germline lookup yields CDR1 GTSNPN and CDR2 SVGIG (reference sequence). This CDR3 contains 14 residues. V was pared by 2 bases and J by 8 bases, with 13 bases between. Drawing the rest from reference TRBV30 and TRBJ1-6, the complete variable domain is SQTIHQWPATLVQPVGSPLSLECTVEGTSNPNLYWYRQAAGRGLQLLFYSVGIGQISSEVPQNLSASRPQDRQFILSSKKLLLSDSGFYLCAWSKTAGDSPLHFGNGTRLTVT.

This chain joins TRBV4-3 and TRBJ2-2; D uncertain. The germline V gene encodes CDR1 LGHNA and CDR2 YSLEER. With 0 bases removed from V and 0 bases from J, the gap between germline ends came to 8 bases. The CDR3 is 16 residues long. CDR3 bases: TGCGCCAGCAGCCAAGAATCTATGACGAACACCGGGGAGCTGTTTTTT. This gives the protein CASSQESMTNTGELFF.

The rearrangement uses TRBV7-2 and TRBJ2-7; 15 positions match TRBD2. The CDR3 totals 17 residues. In germline, CDR1 is SGHTA, CDR2 FQGNSA. J gave up 2 bases and V 4 bases, and 6 bases lay outside the gene matches. CDR3 protein: CASSWSGTSGGPYEQYF. The DNA for the CDR3 is TGTGCCAGCAGCTGGTCCGGGACTAGCGGGGGGCCCTACGAGCAGTACTTC.

V gene TRBV11-2 combines with J gene TRBJ2-5, with D tentatively TRBD2 (6 bases). The CDR3 loop spans 14 amino acids. With 5 bases removed from V and 4 bases from J, the gap between germline ends came to 14 bases. Germline V gives CDR1 SGHAT, CDR2 FQNNGV. Here the CDR3 reads CASSPTSWGETQYF. For the CDR3, the DNA is TGTGCCAGCAGCCCAACTAGCTGGGGAGAGACCCAGTACTTC. The whole variable domain, filled in from reference TRBV11-2 and TRBJ2-5, reads EAGVAQSPRYKIIEKRQSVAFWCNPISGHATLYWYQQILGQGPKLLIQFQNNGVVDDSQLPKDRFSAERLKGVDSTLKIQPAKLEDSAVYLCASSPTSWGETQYFGPGTRLLVL.

V gene TRBV4-1 combines with J gene TRBJ2-5, with D possibly called TRBD1 or TRBD2 (6 bases each). The germline gives CDR1 MGHRA, CDR2 YSYEKL. Trimming took 0 bases from V and 4 from J, leaving 12 bases between them. This CDR3 is built from 15 residues. The CDR3 region has the DNA TGCGCCAGCAGCCAAGAAGGGGGGCGGGGAGAGACCCAGTACTTC. Translated, it gives CASSQEGGRGETQYF.

The rearrangement joins TRBV2 to TRBJ2-5, with D hard to call. Trimming cost V 5 bases and J 2 bases, with 9 bases left between them. The CDR3 consists of 13 residues. Germline values: CDR1 SNHLY, CDR2 FYNNEI. The CDR3 region is CASSLGRQETQYF. The CDR3 nucleotides are TGTGCCAGCAGTCTGGGCAGACAAGAGACCCAGTACTTC.

The chain has TRBV7-2 and TRBJ2-2; 8 bases align to TRBD2. CDR3 length: 15 residues. CDR1 is SGHTA and CDR2 is FQGNSA in the germline V gene. Losses at the gene ends were 4 bases for V and 5 bases for J; bases not matched to a gene: 6. The CDR3 DNA reads TGTGCCAGCAGCTCTTTCGGGGGGGATACCGGGGAGCTGTTTTTT. Its protein is CASSSFGGDTGELFF. The variable domain in full, with the rest retrieved from reference TRBV7-2 and TRBJ2-2, is GAGVSQSPSNKVTEKGKDVELRCDPISGHTALYWYRQSLGQGLEFLIYFQGNSAPDKSGLPSDRFSAERTGGSVSTLTIQRTQQEDSAVYLCASSSFGGDTGELFFGEGSRLTVL.

The V gene is TRBV6-1, the J gene TRBJ2-1, with 9 positions matching TRBD1. The CDR3 contains 15 residues. J lost 4 bases, V lost 5 bases, and 6 bases had no gene match. Germline CDR1 and CDR2: MNHNS and SASEGT. The CDR3 loop is CASSFRDREYNEQFF. CDR3 nucleotide sequence: TGTGCCAGCAGTTTCCGGGACAGGGAGTACAATGAGCAGTTCTTC.

V is TRBV9 and J is TRBJ1-4; D is undetermined. Trimming pared 0 bases from V and 4 bases from J, leaving 7 bases between. Germline V gene data show CDR1 as SGDLS and CDR2 as YYNGEE. This CDR3 has 14 residues. The CDR3 DNA sequence: TGTGCCAGCAGCGTAGGGCCCCTTAATGAAAAACTGTTTTTT. Amino acids: CASSVGPLNEKLFF.

This chain uses TRBV4-1 with TRBJ1-5, with a possible D match to TRBD1 (6 bases). CDR3 length: 16 residues. Germline CDR1 and CDR2: MGHRA and YSYEKL. The ends were cut back, 0 bases at V and 1 base at J, with 10 bases in the middle. CDR3 protein: CASSQEGGPSNQPQHF. CDR3 bases: TGCGCCAGCAGCCAAGAGGGGGGGCCGAGCAATCAGCCCCAGCATTTT.

The chain recombines TRBV7-2 with TRBJ1-1, with a tentative D call TRBD1 (6 bases). Germline lookup yields CDR1 SGHTA and CDR2 FQGNSA. This CDR3 contains 13 residues. V dropped 6 bases and J dropped 11 bases, with 19 bases sitting between them. CDR3 bases: TGTGCCAGCAGTCCAGGGGCGGCAGGTAGTGCTTTCTTT. It yields the protein CASSPGAAGSAFF.

The chain links TRBV5-6 to TRBJ2-7; 8 bases are a match to TRBD2. V dropped 5 bases and J dropped 2; count of bases not matched to a gene: 12. The germline CDR1 and CDR2 sequences are SGHDT and YYEEEE. This CDR3 comprises 16 residues. In DNA, the CDR3 is TGTGCCAGCAGGCAATTTACGGGACTAGAAACCTACGAGCAGTACTTC. It encodes CASRQFTGLETYEQYF.

As regards this clone: At the DNA level, this CDR3 is encoded by other sequences in the same sample as well. The chain couples TRBV5-1 to TRBJ1-2, with 8 positions matching TRBD1. From germline, CDR1 is SGHRS and CDR2 YFSETQ. Trimming cost V 5 bases and J 3 bases; bases outside gene matches: 3. This CDR3 has 13 residues. This CDR3 is CASSEQGDYGYTF. The CDR3 region has the DNA TGCGCCAGCAGTGAACAGGGGGACTATGGCTACACCTTC.

The rearrangement joins TRBV5-4 to TRBJ2-3; 10 nucleotides agree with TRBD2. The J segment lost 1 base and the V segment lost 3 bases, leaving 2 bases of the junction unmatched. Germline CDR1 SGHNT, CDR2 YYREEE (reference sequence). The CDR3 length is 15 residues. The CDR3 DNA sequence: TGTGCCAGCAGCTCCGGACTAGCGGGCACAGATACGCAGTATTTT. This gives the protein CASSSGLAGTDTQYF.

V usage is TRBV19 and J usage is TRBJ1-6, with D unresolved. Trimming took off 7 bases at V and 0 bases at J, with 10 bases between the two ends. This CDR3 has 15 residues. Germline V lookup: CDR1 LNHDA, CDR2 SQIVND (reference sequence). DNA of the CDR3: TGTGCCAGTACCCAGGAAAGCTCCTATAATTCACCCCTCCACTTT. Protein product: CASTQESSYNSPLHF.

Only a few counts were recorded for this clone. The chain uses TRBV6-1 and TRBJ1-5, with 7 nucleotides matching TRBD1. CDR1 and CDR2 (germline): MNHNS, SASEGT. The CDR3 covers 16 residues. Unmatched junction bases numbered 4, after V lost 2 bases and J lost 0 bases. The DNA of the CDR3 is TGTGCCAGCAGTGAAAACAGGGGCTATAGCAATCAGCCCCAGCATTTT. Translated, it gives CASSENRGYSNQPQHF.

This clone was counted a few times. This chain connects TRBV7-2 to TRBJ1-5; TRBD1 matches 8 bases. Germline trimming cut 3 bases from V and 2 bases from J; bases unmatched to any gene: 6. Germline V gene lookup returns CDR1 SGHTA and CDR2 FQGNSA. The CDR3 is made up of 16 amino acids. The CDR3 DNA sequence: TGTGCCAGCAGCTTGATTACAGGGGGAGGCAATCAGCCCCAGCATTTT. Amino acids: CASSLITGGGNQPQHF.

The chain employs TRBV9 and TRBJ1-3, with D unclear. CDR3 length: 13 amino acids. The germline V and J ends were trimmed by 3 bases and 3 bases, with 7 bases remaining between them. CDR1 SGDLS and CDR2 YYNGEE come from the germline V gene. For the CDR3, the DNA is TGTGCCAGCAGCGCCCCCCTTGGAAACACCATATATTTT. This codes for CASSAPLGNTIYF.

The chain recombines TRBV7-2 with TRBJ2-3, with 15 bases aligning to TRBD2. The CDR3 covers 18 residues. J gave up 2 bases and V 3 bases, and 6 bases lay outside the gene matches. Germline-derived CDR1 and CDR2 are SGHTA and FQGNSA. The CDR3 bases are TGTGCCAGCAGCTTCCGGACTAGCGGGGGGGTTAACACAGATACGCAGTATTTT. This encodes CASSFRTSGGVNTDTQYF.

The V and J genes are TRBV7-3 and TRBJ2-1, with a possible D match to TRBD2 (5 bases). CDR1 and CDR2 from the germline V gene are SGHTA and FQGTGA. This CDR3 comprises 17 residues. The V gene lost 5 bases and the J gene lost 1 base, with 18 bases spanning the gap. CDR3 residues: CASSPMEERLSYNEQFF. The CDR3 DNA reads TGTGCCAGCAGCCCCATGGAGGAGCGGTTATCCTACAATGAGCAGTTCTTC.

Comment on this clone: A read error may account for a junction end that differs from germline. This sequence joins TRBV7-9 and TRBJ2-7, with TRBD1 matching 7 bases. The CDR3 extends over 14 amino acids. The germline V gene has CDR1 SEHNR and CDR2 FQNEAQ (reference sequence). The CDR3, as DNA: TGTGCCGGCAGCTTAGGGGGCCTTGGGTCCGAGCAGTACTTC. It translates to CAGSLGGLGSEQYF.

The chain links TRBV7-8 to TRBJ2-1; D possibly corresponds to TRBD1 (6 bases). This CDR3 comprises 16 residues. Germline V gives CDR1 SGHVS, CDR2 FQNEAQ. Trimming took 4 bases from V and 2 from J, leaving 15 bases between them. Here the CDR3 DNA reads TGTGCCAGCAGCTCAAGAGTACAGGGCACCTACAATGAGCAGTTCTTC. As protein: CASSSRVQGTYNEQFF.

The rearrangement joins TRBV6-5 to TRBJ2-3; 8 bases are a match to TRBD2. The CDR3 loop spans 16 amino acids. Germline V lookup: CDR1 MNHEY, CDR2 SVGAGI. V shed 1 base, J shed 5 bases, and the junction held 8 bases outside the gene matches. Written as DNA, the CDR3 is TGTGCCAGCAGTTACTTTGGCCTAGCGGGTAAAGATACGCAGTATTTT. Amino acids: CASSYFGLAGKDTQYF.

The chain recombines TRBV4-1 with TRBJ1-4; no clear D. The germline V and J ends were trimmed by 4 bases and 0 bases, with 15 bases remaining between them. The CDR3 sequence is 17 residues long. Germline V gives CDR1 MGHRA, CDR2 YSYEKL. This CDR3 is CASSLRYGRTTNEKLFF. The DNA for the CDR3 is TGCGCCAGCAGCCTCCGATATGGGCGTACAACTAATGAAAAACTGTTTTTT.

The chain carries TRBV4-2 and TRBJ2-7; 8 bases map to TRBD1. Trimming at V came to 1 base and at J to 2 bases, leaving 1 base not matched to a gene. The germline V gene has CDR1 LGHNA and CDR2 YNFKEQ. CDR3 length: 14 amino acids. The CDR3 coding sequence is TGTGCCAGCAGCCAAGGGACAGGGACCTACGAGCAGTACTTC. It codes for CASSQGTGTYEQYF.

The chain is built from TRBV29-1 and TRBJ2-7, with unresolved D. CDR3 length: 12 amino acids. The ends were cut back, 7 bases at V and 2 bases at J, with 12 bases in the middle. Per germline, CDR1 SQVTM and CDR2 ANQGSEA. CDR3 loop: CSAETPAYEQYF. As DNA, the CDR3 is TGCAGCGCAGAGACTCCAGCCTACGAGCAGTACTTC.

V usage is TRBV11-3 and J usage is TRBJ2-1; a weak D match, TRBD1 (6 bases). Germline CDR1 is SGHNT and CDR2 is YENEEA. Trimming removed 5 bases from V and 4 bases from J, with 18 bases in between. The CDR3 spans 16 residues. This chain's CDR3 is CASSARRQAEYNEQFF. Written as DNA, the CDR3 is TGTGCCAGCAGCGCCAGGCGACAGGCCGAATACAATGAGCAGTTCTTC.